The 32 T cell receptor beta chains in this list originate from one sample, sequenced in a study of chemoradiotherapy in HPV16-positive cancers. Measured with immunoSEQ multiplex PCR; TCRdb has only the in-frame clones, and not every one. The sample holds 13,000 or so clones, about nine tenths seen once. This sample comprised blood, obtained from a patient who underwent chemoradiotherapy. The receptors stem from a human donor with HPV-associated anogenital cancer.

This chain connects TRBV28 to TRBJ1-5; no firm D call. This CDR3 region has 16 residues. Looked up from germline, CDR1 is MDHEN and CDR2 is SYDVKM. V lost 4 bases, J lost 0 bases, and 13 bases lay in between. This chain's CDR3 is CASSYIGRYSNQPQHF. The CDR3 DNA reads TGTGCCAGCAGTTATATCGGAAGGTATAGCAATCAGCCCCAGCATTTT. Filled out from reference TRBV28 and TRBJ1-5, the complete variable domain reads DVKVTQSSRYLVKRTGEKVFLECVQDMDHENMFWYRQDPGLGLRLIYFSYDVKMKEKGDIPEGYSVSREKKERFSLILESASTNQTSMYLCASSYIGRYSNQPQHFGDGTRLSIL.

V gene TRBV2 combines with J gene TRBJ2-5; D might be TRBD2 (5 bases). Germline V gene lookup returns CDR1 SNHLY and CDR2 FYNNEI. The CDR3 loop spans 15 amino acids. V gave up 2 bases and J gave up 1 base, with 11 bases separating them. In DNA form, the CDR3 reads TGTGCCAGCAGTGAAAGCCCAGCGGTCCAAGAGACCCAGTACTTC. This gives the protein CASSESPAVQETQYF.

The chain employs TRBV2 and TRBJ2-3, with 15 bases identical to TRBD2. Germline values: CDR1 SNHLY, CDR2 FYNNEI. This CDR3 is built from 19 residues. With 5 bases clipped from V and 5 bases from J, the junction kept 14 bases outside the gene matches. The CDR3 here is CASSSRTSGGGPGRDTQYF. The CDR3 DNA is TGTGCCAGCAGTTCGCGGACTAGCGGGGGGGGTCCTGGTAGAGATACGCAGTATTTT. The variable domain in full, with the rest retrieved from reference TRBV2 and TRBJ2-3, is EPEVTQTPSHQVTQMGQEVILRCVPISNHLYFYWYRQILGQKVEFLVSFYNNEISEKSEIFDDQFSVERPDGSNFTLKIRSTKLEDSAMYFCASSSRTSGGGPGRDTQYFGPGTRLTVL.

This chain joins TRBV25-1 and TRBJ1-5, with 11 bases identical to TRBD1. Germline CDR1 is MGHDK and CDR2 is SYGVNS. V trimming: 6 bases; J trimming: 4 bases; junction bases outside the gene matches: 11. The CDR3 is made up of 17 amino acids. The DNA for the CDR3 is TGTGCCAGCAGCAAATCCCCCGGGACAGGGGGGAATCAGCCCCAGCATTTT. Its translation: CASSKSPGTGGNQPQHF.

As to this clone: One end of the junction varies from germline; a read error may be responsible. The chain links TRBV10-3 to TRBJ1-2; 7 bases map to TRBD1. Looked up from germline, CDR1 is ENHRY and CDR2 is SYGVKD. The CDR3 spans 12 residues. The CDR3 loop reads CAISESTGTGFF. DNA of the CDR3: TGTGCCATCAGTGAGTCGACAGGGACGGGGTTTTTC.

DNA for the CDR3: TGTGCCAGCAGCCGGACAGGGGGCGAGACTGAAGCTTTCTTT. This sequence encodes CASSRTGGETEAFF. The genes are TRBV5-4 and TRBJ1-1; 11 nucleotides agree with TRBD1. This CDR3 is built from 14 residues. Germline CDR1 SGHNT, CDR2 YYREEE (reference sequence). Germline trimming cut 4 bases from V and 5 bases from J; bases unmatched to any gene: 4. Full variable domain (missing parts from reference TRBV5-4 and TRBJ1-1): ETGVTQSPTHLIKTRGQQVTLRCSSQSGHNTVSWYQQALGQGPQFIFQYYREEENGRGNFPPRFSGLQFPNYSSELNVNALELDDSALYLCASSRTGGETEAFFGQGTRLTVV.

The chain has TRBV19 and TRBJ2-1; TRBD2 aligns across 7 bases. The germline V gene encodes CDR1 LNHDA and CDR2 SQIVND (reference sequence). The CDR3 totals 13 residues. V lost 4 bases to trimming and J lost 7 bases; unmatched junction nucleotides: 4. CDR3 nucleotide sequence: TGTGCCAGTAGTAGCGGGGGTAAGAATGAGCAGTTCTTC. Translating it yields CASSSGGKNEQFF.

This clone showed up just a few times. This chain links TRBV7-2 with TRBJ1-2, with TRBD1 matching 8 bases. The junction had 5 bases not matched to a gene; V was cut back by 2 bases and J by 6 bases. CDR3 length: 14 residues. Germline V CDR1 and CDR2: SGHTA, FQGNSA. Here the CDR3 reads CASSLQRQGHGYTF. In DNA, the CDR3 is TGTGCCAGCAGCTTACAGCGACAGGGGCATGGCTACACCTTC.

V is TRBV12-5 and J is TRBJ2-1; 14 bases map to TRBD2. CDR1 and CDR2 from the germline V gene are LGHNT and FRNRAP. Losses at the gene ends were 1 base for V and 7 bases for J; bases not matched to a gene: 0. This CDR3 is 15 amino acids long. The CDR3 reads CASGLGTSGGNEQFF. DNA of the CDR3: TGTGCTAGTGGTTTGGGGACTAGCGGGGGGAATGAGCAGTTCTTC.

The V and J genes are TRBV15 and TRBJ2-3; D possibly corresponds to TRBD1 (5 bases). Trimming cost V 0 bases and J 4 bases, with 11 bases left between them. The CDR3 consists of 15 residues. Germline CDR1 is LNHNV and CDR2 is YYDKDF (reference sequence). Here the CDR3 reads CATSRDPGFSDTQYF. DNA for the CDR3: TGTGCCACCAGCAGAGATCCAGGGTTTTCAGATACGCAGTATTTT. Filled out from reference TRBV15 and TRBJ2-3, the complete variable domain reads DAMVIQNPRYQVTQFGKPVTLSCSQTLNHNVMYWYQQKSSQAPKLLFHYYDKDFNNEADTPDNFQSRRPNTSFCFLDIRSPGLGDTAMYLCATSRDPGFSDTQYFGPGTRLTVL.

The chain links TRBV30 to TRBJ2-3; TRBD2 aligns across 13 bases. Trimming removed 1 base from V and 3 bases from J; junction bases left unmatched: 10. CDR1 is GTSNPN, CDR2 SVGIG, per germline (reference sequence). The CDR3 loop spans 18 amino acids. This CDR3 is CAWSGGLWTSGGTDTQYF. The CDR3 DNA follows: TGTGCCTGGAGTGGGGGCCTATGGACTAGCGGGGGTACAGATACGCAGTATTTT.

V gene TRBV6-1 combines with J gene TRBJ2-7; D may be TRBD1 (5 bases). The CDR3 is 12 residues long. The germline V gene encodes CDR1 MNHNS and CDR2 SASEGT. Trimming cost V 8 bases and J 6 bases, with 14 bases left between them. In DNA form, the CDR3 reads TGTGCCAGCGGTAGGGGCCCGGGCGAGCAGTACTTC. The encoded protein is CASGRGPGEQYF.

The chain couples TRBV7-2 to TRBJ2-7; 7 bases fit TRBD1. This CDR3 contains 13 residues. V lost 5 bases to trimming and J lost 3 bases; unmatched junction nucleotides: 4. CDR1 is SGHTA and CDR2 is FQGNSA in the germline V gene. In nucleotides, the CDR3 is TGTGCCAGCAGCCCTGACAGGGACTACGAGCAGTACTTC. It codes for CASSPDRDYEQYF.

In DNA form, the CDR3 reads TGCAGCGTTGAAGTGACGGGGGGCGGGGTCGGAGAGCAGTTCTTC. Amino acids: CSVEVTGGGVGEQFF. This sequence joins TRBV29-1 and TRBJ2-1; D possibly corresponds to TRBD2 (7 bases). The CDR3 totals 15 residues. In germline, CDR1 is SQVTM, CDR2 ANQGSEA. V lost 1 base, J lost 10 bases, and 20 bases lay in between.

The chain is built from TRBV5-1 and TRBJ1-1, with D perhaps matching TRBD1 (5 bases). Germline CDR1 reads SGHRS; CDR2 reads YFSETQ. The germline V and J ends were trimmed by 4 bases and 5 bases, with 18 bases remaining between them. The CDR3 totals 15 residues. CDR3 sequence: CASSQSGTGGTEAFF. The CDR3 region has the DNA TGCGCCAGCAGCCAGTCAGGGACCGGGGGGACTGAAGCTTTCTTT.

This sequence joins TRBV6-1 and TRBJ1-2; a possible D gene is TRBD1 (5 bases). Germline V gene lookup returns CDR1 MNHNS and CDR2 SASEGT. The CDR3 has 15 amino acids. V was cut by 2 bases and J by 0 bases, with 10 bases left in between. This CDR3 reads CASSESTVANYGYTF. CDR3 in DNA: TGTGCCAGCAGTGAATCGACAGTAGCTAACTATGGCTACACCTTC.

This chain uses TRBV2 with TRBJ2-3; D might be TRBD2 (5 bases). Between the trimmed V and J ends, which lost 7 bases and 2 bases, there was a span of 19 bases. The CDR3 sequence is 16 residues long. Germline CDR1 is SNHLY and CDR2 is FYNNEI. The CDR3 protein is CASNNPEDSITDTQYF. The DNA for the CDR3 is TGTGCCAGCAATAACCCCGAGGACTCCATCACAGATACGCAGTATTTT.

This clone was detected a few times. This chain links TRBV2 with TRBJ1-1; 9 bases match TRBD1. J was trimmed by 5 bases and V by 2 bases; bases with no gene match: 6. The CDR3 runs 15 residues. CDR1 is SNHLY and CDR2 is FYNNEI in the germline V gene. The CDR3 DNA is TGTGCCAGCAGTGAAAGGGACAGGGTGATAACTGAAGCTTTCTTT. Residues: CASSERDRVITEAFF.

The rearrangement joins TRBV29-1 to TRBJ1-2, with a tentative D call TRBD1 (6 bases). The CDR3 is 12 residues long. Between the trimmed V and J ends, which lost 5 bases and 8 bases, there was a span of 15 bases. Per the germline V gene, CDR1 is SQVTM and CDR2 is ANQGSEA. CDR3 DNA: TGCAGCGTTCGAGGGGGGGGAGGAGGCTACACCTTC. It encodes CSVRGGGGGYTF. The full variable domain, its missing parts supplied by reference TRBV29-1 and TRBJ1-2, is SAVISQKPSRDICQRGTSLTIQCQVDSQVTMMFWYRQQPGQSLTLIATANQGSEATYESGFVIDKFPISRPNLTFSTLTVSNMSPEDSSIYLCSVRGGGGGYTFGSGTRLTVV.

The rearrangement uses TRBV6-5 and TRBJ2-7, with 13 bases identical to TRBD2. Germline loops: CDR1 MNHEY, CDR2 SVGAGI. CDR3 length equals 15 residues. V lost 2 bases, J lost 6 bases, and 4 bases stayed unmatched. CDR3 residues: CASSYGTSGAIEQYF. The CDR3 nucleotides read TGTGCCAGCAGTTACGGGACTAGCGGGGCGATCGAGCAGTACTTC.

V and J are TRBV11-2 and TRBJ1-1; 8 positions match TRBD1. Germline CDR1 reads SGHAT; CDR2 reads FQNNGV. The CDR3 has 14 amino acids. The J segment lost 7 bases and the V segment lost 5 bases, leaving 9 bases of the junction unmatched. The CDR3 DNA sequence: TGTGCCAGCAGCGGGACCAGGGGGCGGGGTGAAGCTTTCTTT. Its translation: CASSGTRGRGEAFF.

This chain uses TRBV13 with TRBJ2-3; tentative D call: TRBD2 (7 bases). The CDR3 length is 14 residues. V shed 4 bases and J shed 4 bases, with 12 bases lying between them. In germline, CDR1 is PRHDT, CDR2 FYEKMQ (reference sequence). CDR3: CASSSGGQADTQYF. The CDR3 bases are TGTGCCAGCAGCTCCGGGGGGCAGGCAGATACGCAGTATTTT. Using reference TRBV13 and TRBJ2-3 for the parts outside the CDR3, the full variable domain is AAGVIQSPRHLIKEKRETATLKCYPIPRHDTVYWYQQGPGQDPQFLISFYEKMQSDKGSIPDRFSAQQFSDYHSELNMSSLELGDSALYFCASSSGGQADTQYFGPGTRLTVL.

The chain employs TRBV5-6 and TRBJ2-1; the D gene is possibly TRBD2 (7 bases). V was clipped by 8 bases and J by 6 bases, with 24 bases between them. CDR3 length equals 16 residues. Germline V gene lookup returns CDR1 SGHDT and CDR2 YYEEEE. CDR3 DNA: TGTGCCAGTTCGCGGGGGACACCGACGAGACTCAATGAGCAGTTCTTC. This sequence encodes CASSRGTPTRLNEQFF.

This clone was recorded once. This chain joins TRBV4-3 and TRBJ2-1, with D possibly matching TRBD2 (6 bases). V was clipped by 0 bases and J by 4 bases, with 13 bases between them. CDR1 LGHNA and CDR2 YSLEER come from the germline V gene. The CDR3 has 16 amino acids. This CDR3 reads CASSQDEAGSYNEQFF. The DNA for the CDR3 is TGCGCCAGCAGCCAAGACGAGGCGGGGAGTTACAATGAGCAGTTCTTC.

This clone was picked up a small number of times. The chain links TRBV19 to TRBJ2-7, with D perhaps assigned TRBD1 or TRBD2 (6 bases each). Germline lookup yields CDR1 LNHDA and CDR2 SQIVND (reference sequence). The CDR3 has 15 amino acids. With 7 bases removed from V and 5 bases from J, the gap between germline ends came to 21 bases. CDR3 nucleotides: TGTGCCAGTACCCCTAGGGCGTCCGGGGGCCACGAGCAGTACTTC. Translation gives CASTPRASGGHEQYF.

This chain connects TRBV25-1 to TRBJ1-1; D gene uncertain. Between the trimmed V and J ends, which lost 2 bases and 0 bases, there was a span of 7 bases. Germline CDR1 is MGHDK and CDR2 is SYGVNS. The CDR3 covers 14 residues. CDR3 residues: CASSEQTMNTEAFF. CDR3 coding DNA: TGTGCCAGCAGTGAACAGACCATGAACACTGAAGCTTTCTTT.

The rearrangement uses TRBV11-1 and TRBJ1-1; D is unclear. The CDR3 length is 13 residues. Germline values: CDR1 SGHAT, CDR2 FQDESV (reference sequence). Between the trimmed V and J ends, which lost 3 bases and 5 bases, there was a span of 10 bases. The CDR3: CASSLGRETEAFF. The CDR3 coding sequence is TGTGCCAGCAGCTTGGGAAGGGAGACTGAAGCTTTCTTT.

This clone was counted a few times. The rearrangement uses TRBV9 and TRBJ1-1; D gene ambiguous. This CDR3 contains 13 residues. The germline gives CDR1 SGDLS, CDR2 YYNGEE. Trimming took off 4 bases at V and 8 bases at J, with 15 bases between the two ends. As DNA, the CDR3 is TGTGCCAGCAGCACCGACACTCGGTCCGAAGCTTTCTTT. It is translated as CASSTDTRSEAFF.

This sequence joins TRBV27 and TRBJ2-2; TRBD1 agrees at 8 bases. The CDR3 spans 16 residues. Trimming took 3 bases from V and 3 from J; bases not matched to a gene: 6. Germline assignment: CDR1 MNHEY and CDR2 SMNVEV (reference sequence). The CDR3 bases are TGTGCCAGCAGTTTGGGTTCAGGGGGCGACACCGGGGAGCTGTTTTTT. This translates into CASSLGSGGDTGELFF.

This chain connects TRBV5-6 to TRBJ1-6; D may be TRBD1 (6 bases). The V gene lost 0 bases and the J gene lost 5 bases, with 9 bases spanning the gap. The CDR3 is 15 amino acids. CDR1 and CDR2 (germline): SGHDT, YYEEEE. CDR3 sequence (DNA): TGTGCCAGCAGCTTGGTACAGGGTGATAATTCACCCCTCCACTTT. Its protein is CASSLVQGDNSPLHF.

This clone has just a few counts. This chain links TRBV19 with TRBJ2-1, with a possible D match to TRBD1 (6 bases). Germline CDR1 reads LNHDA; CDR2 reads SQIVND (reference sequence). There are 14 residues in the CDR3. V lost 5 bases and J 0 bases, leaving 8 bases between the germline ends. The CDR3, as DNA: TGTGCCAGTAGTCAGGGGAGCTCCTACAATGAGCAGTTCTTC. Translated, it gives CASSQGSSYNEQFF.

The chain carries TRBV18 and TRBJ2-3, with TRBD1 matching over 7 bases. The length of the CDR3 is 16 residues. Per germline, CDR1 KGHSH and CDR2 LQKENI. The V gene end was trimmed by 2 bases and the J gene end by 1 base; junction bases not matched to a gene: 6. The CDR3 DNA follows: TGTGCCAGCTCACCAACCGGAACAGGGGGCACAGATACGCAGTATTTT. This translates into CASSPTGTGGTDTQYF.